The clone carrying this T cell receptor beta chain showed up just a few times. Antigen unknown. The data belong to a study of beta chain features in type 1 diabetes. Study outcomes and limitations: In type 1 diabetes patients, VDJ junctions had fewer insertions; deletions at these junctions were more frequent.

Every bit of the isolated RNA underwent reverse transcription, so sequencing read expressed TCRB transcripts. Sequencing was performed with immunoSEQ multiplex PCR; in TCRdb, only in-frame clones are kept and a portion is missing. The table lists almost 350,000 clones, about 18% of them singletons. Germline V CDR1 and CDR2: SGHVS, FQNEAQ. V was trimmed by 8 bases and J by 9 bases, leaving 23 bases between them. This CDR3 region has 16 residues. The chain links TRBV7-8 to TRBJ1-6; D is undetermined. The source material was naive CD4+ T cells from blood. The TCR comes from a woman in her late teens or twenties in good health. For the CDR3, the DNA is TGTGCCAGCCACCTTGGGCGGGTCAAAAATGGTTCACCCCTCCACTTT. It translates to CASHLGRVKNGSPLHF.